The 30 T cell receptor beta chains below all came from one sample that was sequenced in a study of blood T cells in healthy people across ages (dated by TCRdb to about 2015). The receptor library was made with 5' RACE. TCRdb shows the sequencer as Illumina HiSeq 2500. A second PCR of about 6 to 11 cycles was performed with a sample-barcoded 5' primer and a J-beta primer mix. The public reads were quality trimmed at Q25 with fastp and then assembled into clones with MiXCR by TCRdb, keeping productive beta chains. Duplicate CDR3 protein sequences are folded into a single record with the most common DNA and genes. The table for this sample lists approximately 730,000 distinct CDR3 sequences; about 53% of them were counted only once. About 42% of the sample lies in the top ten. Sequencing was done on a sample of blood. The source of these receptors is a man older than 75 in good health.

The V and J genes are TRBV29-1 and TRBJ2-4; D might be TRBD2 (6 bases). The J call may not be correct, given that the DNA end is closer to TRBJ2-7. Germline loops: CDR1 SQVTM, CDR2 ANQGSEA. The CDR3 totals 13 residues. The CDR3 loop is CSVGGTPNYEQYF. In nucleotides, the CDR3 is TGCAGCGTCGGGGGTACCCCCAACTACGAGCAGTACTTC.

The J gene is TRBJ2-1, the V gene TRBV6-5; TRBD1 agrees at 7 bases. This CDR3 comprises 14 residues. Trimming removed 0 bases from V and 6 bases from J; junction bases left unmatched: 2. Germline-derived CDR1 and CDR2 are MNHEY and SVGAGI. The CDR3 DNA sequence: TGTGCCAGCAGTTACTCGACAGGGTCCAATGAGCAGTTCTTC. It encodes CASSYSTGSNEQFF.

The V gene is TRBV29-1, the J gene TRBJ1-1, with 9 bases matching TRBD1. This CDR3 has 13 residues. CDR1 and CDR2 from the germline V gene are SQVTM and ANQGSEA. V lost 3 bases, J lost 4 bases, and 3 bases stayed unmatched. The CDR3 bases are TGCAGCGTTGACCCGGACAGGGGCACTGAAGCTTTCTTT. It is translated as CSVDPDRGTEAFF. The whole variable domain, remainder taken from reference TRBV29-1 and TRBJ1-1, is SAVISQKPSRDICQRGTSLTIQCQVDSQVTMMFWYRQQPGQSLTLIATANQGSEATYESGFVIDKFPISRPNLTFSTLTVSNMSPEDSSIYLCSVDPDRGTEAFFGQGTRLTVV.

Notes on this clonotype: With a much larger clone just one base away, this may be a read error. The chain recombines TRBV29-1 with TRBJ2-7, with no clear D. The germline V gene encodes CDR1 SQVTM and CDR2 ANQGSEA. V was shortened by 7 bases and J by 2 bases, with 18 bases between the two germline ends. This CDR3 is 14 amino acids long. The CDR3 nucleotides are TGCAGCGCGCAAGGTGCAGGTACCACCTACGAGCAGTACTTC. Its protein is CSAQGAGTTYEQYF.

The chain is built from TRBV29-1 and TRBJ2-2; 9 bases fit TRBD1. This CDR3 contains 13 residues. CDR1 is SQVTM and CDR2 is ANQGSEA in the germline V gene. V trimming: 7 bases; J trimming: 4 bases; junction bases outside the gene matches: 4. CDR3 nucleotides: TGCAGCGGGGGACAGGGAGCCACCGGGGAGCTGTTTTTT. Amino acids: CSGGQGATGELFF.

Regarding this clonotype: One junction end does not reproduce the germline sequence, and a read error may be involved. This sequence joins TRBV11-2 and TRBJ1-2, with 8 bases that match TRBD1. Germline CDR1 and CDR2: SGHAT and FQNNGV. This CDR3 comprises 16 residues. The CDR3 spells CASSLGPIQGAGGYTF. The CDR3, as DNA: TGTGCCAGCAGTTTAGGCCCCATCCAGGGGGCTGGTGGCTACACCTTC.

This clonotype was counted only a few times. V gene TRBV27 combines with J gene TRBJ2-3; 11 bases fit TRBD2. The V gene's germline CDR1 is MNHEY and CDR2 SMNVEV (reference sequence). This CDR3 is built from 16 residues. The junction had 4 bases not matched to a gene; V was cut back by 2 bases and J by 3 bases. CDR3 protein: CASSLRLAGGTDTQYF. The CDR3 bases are TGTGCCAGCAGTTTACGCCTAGCGGGGGGTACAGATACGCAGTATTTT.

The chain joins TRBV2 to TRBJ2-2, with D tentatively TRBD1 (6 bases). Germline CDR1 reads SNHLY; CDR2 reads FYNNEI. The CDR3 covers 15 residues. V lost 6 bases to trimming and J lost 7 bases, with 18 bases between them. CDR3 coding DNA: TGTGCCAGCAGCCCTGACAGGAGAACAAACGGGGAGCTGTTTTTT. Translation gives CASSPDRRTNGELFF.

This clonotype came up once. The CDR3 nucleotides are TGTGCCAGCAGCTTAAGGGCGGAACCGGGCGATGAGCAGTACTTC. It encodes CASSLRAEPGDEQYF. The rearrangement joins TRBV7-9 to TRBJ2-4; D not resolved. Germline CDR1 is SEHNR and CDR2 is FQNEAQ (reference sequence). The CDR3 runs to 15 residues. Between the trimmed V and J ends, which lost 2 bases and 13 bases, there was a span of 21 bases.

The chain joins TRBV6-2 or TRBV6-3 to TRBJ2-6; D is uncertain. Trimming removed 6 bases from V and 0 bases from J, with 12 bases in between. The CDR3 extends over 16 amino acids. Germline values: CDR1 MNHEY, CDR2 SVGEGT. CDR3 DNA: TGTGCCAGCAGCCTCGGCGCTTTCTCTGGGGCCAACGTCCTGACTTTC. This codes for CASSLGAFSGANVLTF.

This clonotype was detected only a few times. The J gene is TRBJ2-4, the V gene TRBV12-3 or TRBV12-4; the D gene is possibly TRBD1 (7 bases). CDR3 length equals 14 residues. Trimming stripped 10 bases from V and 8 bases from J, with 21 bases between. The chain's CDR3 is CATRRQGGSDIQYF. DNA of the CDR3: TGTGCCACCAGGAGGCAGGGGGGATCGGACATTCAGTACTTC.

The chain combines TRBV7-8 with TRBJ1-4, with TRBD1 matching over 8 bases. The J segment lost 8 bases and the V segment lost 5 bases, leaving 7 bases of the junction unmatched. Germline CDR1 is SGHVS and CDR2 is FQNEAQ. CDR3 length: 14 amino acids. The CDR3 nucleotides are TGTGCCAGCAGCCCAGGACAGGGCCACGAAAAACTGTTTTTT. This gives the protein CASSPGQGHEKLFF.

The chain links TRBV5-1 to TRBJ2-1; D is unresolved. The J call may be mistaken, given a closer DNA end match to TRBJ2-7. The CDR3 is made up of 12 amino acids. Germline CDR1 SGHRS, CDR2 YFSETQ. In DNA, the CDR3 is TGCGCCAGCAGCCCCGGGTACAATGAGCAGTACTTC. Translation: CASSPGYNEQYF.

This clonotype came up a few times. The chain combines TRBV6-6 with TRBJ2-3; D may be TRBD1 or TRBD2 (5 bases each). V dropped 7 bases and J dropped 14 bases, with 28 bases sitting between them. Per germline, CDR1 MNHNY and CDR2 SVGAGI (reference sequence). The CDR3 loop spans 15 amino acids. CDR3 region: CASTGTNPEHRYAYF. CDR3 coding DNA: TGTGCCAGCACCGGGACCAACCCCGAGCACAGATACGCGTATTTT.

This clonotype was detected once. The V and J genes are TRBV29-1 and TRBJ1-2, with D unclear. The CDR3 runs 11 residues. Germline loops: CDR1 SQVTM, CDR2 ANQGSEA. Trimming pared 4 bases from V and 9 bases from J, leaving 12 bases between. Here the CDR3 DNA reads TGCAGCGTTGGAGGCGGCTCAAGCTACACCTTC. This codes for CSVGGGSSYTF. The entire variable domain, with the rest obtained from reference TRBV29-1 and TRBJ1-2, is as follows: SAVISQKPSRDICQRGTSLTIQCQVDSQVTMMFWYRQQPGQSLTLIATANQGSEATYESGFVIDKFPISRPNLTFSTLTVSNMSPEDSSIYLCSVGGGSSYTFGSGTRLTVV.

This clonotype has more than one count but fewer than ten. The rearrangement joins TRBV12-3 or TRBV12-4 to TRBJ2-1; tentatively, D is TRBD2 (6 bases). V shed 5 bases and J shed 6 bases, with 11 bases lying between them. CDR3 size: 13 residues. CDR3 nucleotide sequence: TGTGCCAGCAGTCTCGGGACTCCCAATGAGCAGTTCTTC. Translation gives CASSLGTPNEQFF.

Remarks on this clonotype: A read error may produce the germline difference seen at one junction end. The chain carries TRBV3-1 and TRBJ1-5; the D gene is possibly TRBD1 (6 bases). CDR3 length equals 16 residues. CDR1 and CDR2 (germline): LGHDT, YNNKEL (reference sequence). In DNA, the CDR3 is TGTGCCAGCAGCCGAGGATCAGGGGATAGCAACCAGCCCCAGCATTTT. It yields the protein CASSRGSGDSNQPQHF.

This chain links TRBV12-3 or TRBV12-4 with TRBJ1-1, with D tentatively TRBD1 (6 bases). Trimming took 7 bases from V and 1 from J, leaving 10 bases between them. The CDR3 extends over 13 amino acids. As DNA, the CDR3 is TGTGCCAGCACCTCGGACAGGAACACTGAAGCTTTCTTT. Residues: CASTSDRNTEAFF.

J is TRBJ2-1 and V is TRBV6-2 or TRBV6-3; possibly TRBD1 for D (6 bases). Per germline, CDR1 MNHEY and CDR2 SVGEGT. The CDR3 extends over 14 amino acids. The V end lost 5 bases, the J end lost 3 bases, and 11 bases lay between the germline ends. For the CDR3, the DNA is TGTGCCAGCAGTGATTGGACAGTCTACAATGAGCAGTTCTTC. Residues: CASSDWTVYNEQFF.

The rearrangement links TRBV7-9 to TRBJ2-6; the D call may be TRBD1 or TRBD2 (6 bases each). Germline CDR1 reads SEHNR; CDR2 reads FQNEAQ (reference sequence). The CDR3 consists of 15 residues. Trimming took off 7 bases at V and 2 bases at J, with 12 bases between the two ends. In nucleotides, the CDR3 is TGTGCCAGCAACCGGAGGGGGACTGGGGCCAACGTCCTGACTTTC. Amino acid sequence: CASNRRGTGANVLTF. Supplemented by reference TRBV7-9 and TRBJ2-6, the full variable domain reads DTGVSQNPRHKITKRGQNVTFRCDPISEHNRLYWYRQTLGQGPEFLTYFQNEAQLEKSRLLSDRFSAERPKGSFSTLEIQRTEQGDSAMYLCASNRRGTGANVLTFGAGSRLTVL.

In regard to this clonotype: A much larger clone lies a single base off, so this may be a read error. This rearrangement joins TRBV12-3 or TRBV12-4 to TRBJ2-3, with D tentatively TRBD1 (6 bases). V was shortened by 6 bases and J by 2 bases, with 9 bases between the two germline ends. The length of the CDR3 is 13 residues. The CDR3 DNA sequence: TGTGCCAGCAGCAGGGACAACACAGATACGCAGTATTTT. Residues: CASSRDNTDTQYF.

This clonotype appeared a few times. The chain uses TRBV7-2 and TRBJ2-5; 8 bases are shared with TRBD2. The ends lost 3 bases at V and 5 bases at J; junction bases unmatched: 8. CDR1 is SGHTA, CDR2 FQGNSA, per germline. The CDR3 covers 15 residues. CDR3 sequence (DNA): TGTGCCAGCAGCTTCGCTAGAGCTAGCGGGGAGACCCAGTACTTC. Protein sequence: CASSFARASGETQYF.

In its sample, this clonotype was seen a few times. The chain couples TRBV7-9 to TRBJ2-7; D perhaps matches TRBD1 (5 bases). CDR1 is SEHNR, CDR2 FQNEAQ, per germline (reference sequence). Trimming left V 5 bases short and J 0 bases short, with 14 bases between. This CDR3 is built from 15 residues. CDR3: CASSPPPGNSYEQYF. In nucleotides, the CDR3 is TGTGCCAGCAGCCCCCCCCCAGGGAACTCCTACGAGCAGTACTTC.

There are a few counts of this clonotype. The DNA for the CDR3 is TGCAGTGCAACCTTAGCGGGAGCGCTCGGATACGCGTATTTT. It encodes CSATLAGALGYAYF. The chain uses TRBV20-1 and TRBJ2-3; 9 nucleotides match TRBD2. This CDR3 has 14 amino acids. V trimming: 6 bases; J trimming: 14 bases; junction bases outside the gene matches: 18. Germline CDR1 DFQATT, CDR2 SNEGSKA (reference sequence).

The CDR3 region has the DNA TGTGCCAGCAGCTTAGTCGTTTGGGGGAGGGCCCACGAGCAGTACTTC. As protein: CASSLVVWGRAHEQYF. The chain links TRBV7-9 to TRBJ2-4; 7 nucleotides agree with TRBD2. The DNA end lines up better with TRBJ2-7; the J call may be wrong. The germline CDR1 and CDR2 sequences are SEHNR and FQNEAQ (reference sequence). CDR3 size: 16 residues.

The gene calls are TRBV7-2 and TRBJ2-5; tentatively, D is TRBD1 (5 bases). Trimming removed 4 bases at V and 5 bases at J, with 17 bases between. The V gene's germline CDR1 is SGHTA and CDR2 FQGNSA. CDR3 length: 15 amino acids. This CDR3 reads CASSWISDSLETQYF. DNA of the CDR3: TGTGCCAGCAGCTGGATTAGTGACAGCTTGGAGACCCAGTACTTC.

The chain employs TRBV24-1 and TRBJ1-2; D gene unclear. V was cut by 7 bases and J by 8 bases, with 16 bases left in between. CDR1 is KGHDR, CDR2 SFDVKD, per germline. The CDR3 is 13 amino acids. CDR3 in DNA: TGTGCCACCAGGCTAGCAGATCGAGGGGGCTACACCTTC. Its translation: CATRLADRGGYTF.

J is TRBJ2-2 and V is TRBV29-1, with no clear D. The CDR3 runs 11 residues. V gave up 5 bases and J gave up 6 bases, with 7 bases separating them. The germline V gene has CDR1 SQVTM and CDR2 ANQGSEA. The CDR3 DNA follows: TGCAGCGTTAGTGTACCCGGGGAGCTGTTTTTT. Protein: CSVSVPGELFF.

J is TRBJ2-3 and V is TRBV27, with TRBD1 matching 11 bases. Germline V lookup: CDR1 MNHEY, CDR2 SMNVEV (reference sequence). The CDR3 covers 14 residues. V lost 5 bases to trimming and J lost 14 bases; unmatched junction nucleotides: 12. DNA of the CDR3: TGTGCCAGCAGTGCCGGGACAGGGGGGAGAGACGCGTATTTT. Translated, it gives CASSAGTGGRDAYF.

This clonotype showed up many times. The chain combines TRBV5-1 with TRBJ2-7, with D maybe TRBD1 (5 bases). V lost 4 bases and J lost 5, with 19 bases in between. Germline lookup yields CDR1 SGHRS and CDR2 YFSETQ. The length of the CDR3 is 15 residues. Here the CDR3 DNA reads TGCGCCAGCAGCCCGGGTCGGTCAGGGCTGAACGAGCAGTACTTC. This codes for CASSPGRSGLNEQYF.